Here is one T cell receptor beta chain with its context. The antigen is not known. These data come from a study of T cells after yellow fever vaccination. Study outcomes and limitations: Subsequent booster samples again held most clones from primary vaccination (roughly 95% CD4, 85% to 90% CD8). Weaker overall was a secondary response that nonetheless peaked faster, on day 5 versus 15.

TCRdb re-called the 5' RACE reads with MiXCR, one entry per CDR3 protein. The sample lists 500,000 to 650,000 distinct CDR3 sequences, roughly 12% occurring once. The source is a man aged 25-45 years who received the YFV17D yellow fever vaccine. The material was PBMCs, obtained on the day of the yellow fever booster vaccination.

The CDR3 is CASSSTGGGDEQYF. CDR3 bases: TGCGCCAGCAGCTCGACAGGGGGTGGTGACGAGCAGTACTTC. The chain has TRBV5-1 and TRBJ2-7, with 9 bases lining up with TRBD1. The CDR3 runs 14 residues. The ends lost 3 bases at V and 5 bases at J; junction bases unmatched: 6. CDR1 SGHRS and CDR2 YFSETQ come from the germline V gene.